Shown below are 28 T cell receptor beta chains from a single sample sequenced in a study of shared clonotypes between healthy human individuals. Using immunoSEQ multiplex PCR, the repertoire was profiled, and TCRdb retains in-frame clones only, with some absent. The sample comprises roughly 640,000 clones, around 67% of which are singletons, and over 1.5% rests with the top ten. The sequenced sample was memory CD4+ T cells sorted from blood. As for subset: CD45RA-negative fraction. The origin of the receptors is a woman aged 25 to 39 in good health.

In its sample, this clone was seen once. The rearrangement joins TRBV16 to TRBJ2-1; possible D gene TRBD2, 5 bases. The germline V gene has CDR1 KGHSY and CDR2 FQNENV. V dropped 4 bases and J dropped 3 bases, with 16 bases sitting between them. The CDR3 is 16 amino acids. CDR3 amino acids: CASSRESGAFYNEQFF. CDR3 nucleotides: TGTGCCAGCAGCCGAGAGAGCGGAGCTTTCTACAATGAGCAGTTCTTC.

In this sample, this clone turned up once. V usage is TRBV15 and J usage is TRBJ2-7; 9 bases fit TRBD2. Germline V gene lookup returns CDR1 LNHNV and CDR2 YYDKDF (reference sequence). The CDR3 runs 16 residues. Losses at the gene ends were 2 bases for V and 0 bases for J; bases not matched to a gene: 5. The CDR3 bases are TGTGCCACCAGCAGAATAGCGGGAGCGAACTCCTACGAGCAGTACTTC. This sequence encodes CATSRIAGANSYEQYF. Complete variable domain (other parts from reference TRBV15 and TRBJ2-7): DAMVIQNPRYQVTQFGKPVTLSCSQTLNHNVMYWYQQKSSQAPKLLFHYYDKDFNNEADTPDNFQSRRPNTSFCFLDIRSPGLGDTAMYLCATSRIAGANSYEQYFGPGTRLTVT.

The chain recombines TRBV7-8 with TRBJ1-5; D perhaps matches TRBD1 (6 bases). The V end lost 4 bases, the J end lost 2 bases, and 12 bases lay between the germline ends. This CDR3 spans 15 amino acids. Germline CDR1 SGHVS, CDR2 FQNEAQ. The CDR3 bases are TGTGCCAGCAGCTCCGGGGGCAGGGGCAATCAGCCCCAGCATTTT. This translates into CASSSGGRGNQPQHF.

The rearrangement joins TRBV19 to TRBJ1-3; TRBD1 agrees at 10 bases. With V trimmed by 5 bases and J by 0 bases, 4 bases remained unmatched. The length of the CDR3 is 16 residues. Per the germline V gene, CDR1 is LNHDA and CDR2 is SQIVND (reference sequence). CDR3 nucleotides: TGTGCCAGTAGTCGGGACAGGGGAAGCTCTGGAAACACCATATATTTT. It yields the protein CASSRDRGSSGNTIYF.

J is TRBJ2-3 and V is TRBV4-1; TRBD2 matches 7 bases. Germline V gene sequence: CDR1 MGHRA, CDR2 YSYEKL. V lost 1 base and J lost 4; bases outside the gene matches: 2. The CDR3 extends over 14 amino acids. The CDR3 reads CASSQGEGADTQYF. The CDR3 coding sequence is TGCGCCAGCAGCCAAGGGGAGGGAGCAGATACGCAGTATTTT.

The chain is built from TRBV28 and TRBJ1-1; 11 nucleotides agree with TRBD1. Per germline, CDR1 MDHEN and CDR2 SYDVKM. Germline trimming cut 5 bases from V and 4 bases from J; bases unmatched to any gene: 6. The CDR3 extends over 15 amino acids. CDR3 sequence reads: CASSPGQGAFTEAFF. The CDR3 DNA follows: TGTGCCAGCAGTCCCGGACAGGGGGCCTTCACTGAAGCTTTCTTT.

This chain uses TRBV28 with TRBJ1-2, with D possibly matching TRBD1 (5 bases). Between the trimmed V and J ends, which lost 6 bases and 7 bases, there was a span of 15 bases. This CDR3 spans 13 amino acids. Germline loops: CDR1 MDHEN, CDR2 SYDVKM. CDR3 sequence (DNA): TGTGCCAGCAGAGTTGGGGGTGGCCGTGGCTACACCTTC. Amino acids: CASRVGGGRGYTF.

The chain uses TRBV6-1 and TRBJ1-5, with D hard to call. Germline V gives CDR1 MNHNS, CDR2 SASEGT. This CDR3 has 13 residues. Trimming shortened V by 4 bases and J by 4 bases, and 8 bases separated the two germline ends. The CDR3 sequence: CASSGHFNQPQHF. The CDR3 nucleotides are TGTGCCAGCAGTGGACATTTTAATCAGCCCCAGCATTTT.

This chain joins TRBV5-1 and TRBJ2-5, with 7 bases lining up with TRBD2. CDR1 and CDR2 from the germline V gene are SGHRS and YFSETQ. Losses at the gene ends were 1 base for V and 5 bases for J; bases not matched to a gene: 8. The CDR3 has 15 residues. The CDR3 sequence is CASSLIGGNPETQYF. In DNA form, the CDR3 reads TGCGCCAGCAGCTTGATCGGGGGGAATCCGGAGACCCAGTACTTC.

This clone was seen a handful of times. The chain employs TRBV7-2 and TRBJ1-2; the match to TRBD1 covers 8 bases. With 5 bases clipped from V and 8 bases from J, the junction kept 16 bases outside the gene matches. This CDR3 comprises 16 residues. Per germline, CDR1 SGHTA and CDR2 FQGNSA. In nucleotides, the CDR3 is TGTGCCAGCAGCCAGGGGAGTAGACAGGGGAATACAGGCTACACCTTC. Protein: CASSQGSRQGNTGYTF.

V gene TRBV6-6 combines with J gene TRBJ2-5, with D possibly matching TRBD2 (6 bases). The CDR3 is made up of 16 amino acids. Germline V gene data show CDR1 as MNHNY and CDR2 as SVGAGI (reference sequence). Deletions cut 7 bases from V and 7 bases from J, with 25 bases between. The CDR3 sequence is CASTTGGSGPWGTQYF. The CDR3 DNA reads as TGTGCCAGCACTACAGGAGGGTCAGGCCCATGGGGGACCCAGTACTTC.

V is TRBV19 and J is TRBJ2-3, with 9 positions matching TRBD2. Trimming removed 5 bases from V and 3 bases from J; junction bases left unmatched: 3. This CDR3 spans 14 amino acids. The germline V gene encodes CDR1 LNHDA and CDR2 SQIVND (reference sequence). In DNA form, the CDR3 reads TGTGCCAGTAGTCCTCTAGCGGGAACAGATACGCAGTATTTT. It encodes CASSPLAGTDTQYF.

As DNA, the CDR3 is TGTGCCAGCAGCGTCGACAGGGCCGGGGAGCTGTTTTTT. Its protein product is CASSVDRAGELFF. The chain joins TRBV9 to TRBJ2-2, with 7 bases aligning to TRBD1. Germline trimming cut 2 bases from V and 6 bases from J; bases unmatched to any gene: 1. This CDR3 contains 13 residues. CDR1 SGDLS and CDR2 YYNGEE come from the germline V gene.

The gene calls are TRBV5-4 and TRBJ2-1, with TRBD2 matching 10 bases. V was pared by 5 bases and J by 6 bases, with 5 bases of the junction left unmatched. This CDR3 spans 14 amino acids. Per germline, CDR1 SGHNT and CDR2 YYREEE (reference sequence). The chain's CDR3 is CASSQGLAANEQFF. DNA of the CDR3: TGTGCCAGCAGTCAAGGACTAGCGGCCAATGAGCAGTTCTTC.

This clone has only a few counts. The V and J genes are TRBV6-6 and TRBJ1-5; 12 positions match TRBD1. Per germline, CDR1 MNHNY and CDR2 SVGAGI (reference sequence). The trim removed 2 bases at V and 5 bases at J, leaving 1 base unmatched. CDR3 length: 15 amino acids. DNA of the CDR3: TGTGCCAGCAGTTACGGGACAGGGGGCGATCAGCCCCAGCATTTT. This translates into CASSYGTGGDQPQHF.

The rearrangement joins TRBV4-1 to TRBJ2-6; unclear D gene. The CDR3 consists of 16 residues. V was shortened by 3 bases and J by 4 bases, with 13 bases between the two germline ends. The germline V gene encodes CDR1 MGHRA and CDR2 YSYEKL. The CDR3: CASSQPGGAGANVLTF. The CDR3, as DNA: TGCGCCAGCAGCCAGCCAGGCGGTGCCGGGGCCAACGTCCTGACTTTC.

The CDR3 is CASSYRSGSTDTQYF. The CDR3 bases are TGTGCCAGCAGTTACAGGAGCGGGAGCACAGATACGCAGTATTTT. The chain combines TRBV27 with TRBJ2-3; D is possibly TRBD2 (6 bases). There are 15 residues in the CDR3. V lost 4 bases and J 0 bases, leaving 11 bases between the germline ends. Germline assignment: CDR1 MNHEY and CDR2 SMNVEV (reference sequence).

The V call is TRBV6-5, the J call TRBJ1-6; TRBD1 aligns across 8 bases. Trimming at V came to 3 bases and at J to 12 bases, leaving 1 base not matched to a gene. CDR3 length: 12 residues. In germline, CDR1 is MNHEY, CDR2 SVGAGI. The CDR3 nucleotides are TGTGCCAGCAGTTATGACAGGGGACCCCTCCACTTT. Translated: CASSYDRGPLHF.

The chain joins TRBV5-1 to TRBJ1-2, with D possibly matching TRBD1 (5 bases). V lost 0 bases to trimming and J lost 9 bases, with 18 bases between them. CDR1 and CDR2 from the germline V gene are SGHRS and YFSETQ. This CDR3 is built from 15 residues. The CDR3 DNA reads TGCGCCAGCAGCTTGGAACCGTCAGGGAGGGATAGCTACACCTTC. Translated, it gives CASSLEPSGRDSYTF.

A remark on this clone: Other DNA sequences in the sample encode the same CDR3. This CDR3 reads CASRRLASSYEQYF. Written as DNA, the CDR3 is TGTGCCAGCAGACGACTAGCGAGTTCCTACGAGCAGTACTTC. The chain uses TRBV6-6 and TRBJ2-7; 8 bases fit TRBD2. This CDR3 has 14 residues. Germline V CDR1 and CDR2: MNHNY, SVGAGI (reference sequence). The junction had 5 bases not matched to a gene; V was cut back by 6 bases and J by 1 base.

The chain links TRBV21-1 to TRBJ1-3. TRBV21-1 corresponds to a pseudogene. This CDR3 comprises 21 residues. CDR3 region: CASSKTKNRPGRDPTGNTIYF. In nucleotides, the CDR3 is TGTGCCAGCAGCAAAACCAAAAACCGCCCGGGCAGGGACCCCACTGGAAACACCATATATTTT.

V is TRBV4-2 and J is TRBJ2-7, with D perhaps being TRBD1 or TRBD2 (5 bases each). CDR1 is LGHNA, CDR2 YNFKEQ, per germline. CDR3 length: 16 amino acids. V lost 1 base to trimming and J lost 0 bases, with 13 bases between them. The CDR3 reads CASSQGFRDPSYEQYF. In DNA, the CDR3 is TGTGCCAGCAGCCAAGGATTCCGGGACCCCTCCTACGAGCAGTACTTC.

The chain links TRBV5-1 to TRBJ2-2; D not resolved. V was cut by 7 bases and J by 2 bases, with 12 bases left in between. The CDR3 consists of 14 residues. Germline CDR1 is SGHRS and CDR2 is YFSETQ. The CDR3 protein is CASHYLKNTGELFF. DNA of the CDR3: TGCGCCAGCCACTATTTGAAAAACACCGGGGAGCTGTTTTTT.

The chain couples TRBV6-6 to TRBJ1-1; D gene ambiguous. Trimming stripped 2 bases from V and 8 bases from J, with 6 bases between. Germline loops: CDR1 MNHNY, CDR2 SVGAGI (reference sequence). CDR3 size: 11 residues. Here the CDR3 DNA reads TGTGCCAGCAGTTACGTAGACGAAGCTTTCTTT. It yields the protein CASSYVDEAFF.

The gene calls are TRBV7-9 and TRBJ2-6; D ambiguous. The CDR3 is 16 amino acids. Germline V gene data show CDR1 as SEHNR and CDR2 as FQNEAQ (reference sequence). The V gene lost 5 bases and the J gene lost 0 bases, with 11 bases spanning the gap. The CDR3 DNA reads as TGTGCCAGCAGCCGGGCTCTTATCTCTGGGGCCAACGTCCTGACTTTC. As protein: CASSRALISGANVLTF.

V is TRBV19 and J is TRBJ2-2; D gene ambiguous. Germline assignment: CDR1 LNHDA and CDR2 SQIVND (reference sequence). The CDR3 spans 13 residues. The ends were cut back, 6 bases at V and 6 bases at J, with 11 bases in the middle. Here the CDR3 DNA reads TGTGCCAGTAGCGTTTGGAGTTCCGGGGAGCTGTTTTTT. This gives the protein CASSVWSSGELFF.

The chain uses TRBV2 and TRBJ2-7; D is unresolved. V was cut by 5 bases and J by 3 bases, with 5 bases left in between. CDR3 length: 11 residues. Per the germline V gene, CDR1 is SNHLY and CDR2 is FYNNEI. The DNA of the CDR3 is TGTGCCAGCAGTCAACTCTACGAGCAGTACTTC. Residues: CASSQLYEQYF.

The chain couples TRBV2 to TRBJ2-3, with no clear D. The CDR3 has 11 residues. Germline V gene data show CDR1 as SNHLY and CDR2 as FYNNEI. The V end was cut by 7 bases, the J end by 3 bases, with 5 bases between. As DNA, the CDR3 is TGTGCCAGCACACTTACAGATACGCAGTATTTT. Translated: CASTLTDTQYF. Based on the CDR3 plus reference TRBV2 and TRBJ2-3, the full variable domain is EPEVTQTPSHQVTQMGQEVILRCVPISNHLYFYWYRQILGQKVEFLVSFYNNEISEKSEIFDDQFSVERPDGSNFTLKIRSTKLEDSAMYFCASTLTDTQYFGPGTRLTVL.